Following are 11 T cell receptor beta chains from one sample sequenced in a study of T cell responses to AZD1222 COVID-19 vaccine. The protocol was immunoSEQ multiplex PCR, while the TCRdb copy is restricted to in-frame clones and leaves out a portion. The data hold around 110,000 clones, with around 85% observed a single time. The material was peripheral blood, obtained on day 0 of MenACWY control vaccination. The receptor set was obtained from an adult in good health.

V is TRBV27 and J is TRBJ2-1, with TRBD1 identical over 10 bases. This CDR3 has 15 amino acids. Trimming took 6 bases from V and 7 from J; bases not matched to a gene: 9. The germline gives CDR1 MNHEY, CDR2 SMNVEV (reference sequence). CDR3 sequence: CASRGRQGAGNEQFF. DNA of the CDR3: TGTGCCAGCAGGGGAAGACAGGGGGCAGGGAATGAGCAGTTCTTC.

The chain is built from TRBV6-2 or TRBV6-3 and TRBJ2-2, with 8 bases identical to TRBD1. This CDR3 region has 15 residues. Germline trimming cut 2 bases from V and 4 bases from J; bases unmatched to any gene: 3. CDR1 and CDR2 from the germline V gene are MNHEY and SVGEGT. The CDR3 loop is CASSYQGAVTGELFF. CDR3 coding DNA: TGTGCCAGCAGTTACCAGGGGGCGGTCACCGGGGAGCTGTTTTTT.

This rearrangement joins TRBV27 to TRBJ2-7, with TRBD2 identical over 7 bases. Germline V gene sequence: CDR1 MNHEY, CDR2 SMNVEV (reference sequence). V lost 2 bases and J lost 3; bases outside the gene matches: 7. CDR3 size: 15 residues. CDR3 nucleotides: TGTGCCAGCAGTTTAAAGGCGGGAGTGAACTACGAGCAGTACTTC. It encodes CASSLKAGVNYEQYF.

This chain uses TRBV19 with TRBJ1-2; possibly TRBD1 for D (6 bases). The CDR3 loop spans 14 amino acids. Germline V gene sequence: CDR1 LNHDA, CDR2 SQIVND (reference sequence). The V end was cut by 5 bases, the J end by 5 bases, with 15 bases between. The DNA of the CDR3 is TGTGCCAGTAGTCTACCGCAGGGGAGGTATGGCTACACCTTC. This translates into CASSLPQGRYGYTF.

This clone was observed a few times. The chain employs TRBV5-1 and TRBJ1-2, with TRBD1 matching over 12 bases. The CDR3 length is 19 residues. From germline, CDR1 is SGHRS and CDR2 YFSETQ. Trimming removed 3 bases from V and 0 bases from J; junction bases left unmatched: 12. DNA for the CDR3: TGCGCCAGCAGCTCAGTACCGGGACAGGGGGCCGAGGCTAACTATGGCTACACCTTC. Translating gives CASSSVPGQGAEANYGYTF.

The chain employs TRBV7-8 and TRBJ2-7; TRBD1 matches at 9 bases. This CDR3 has 16 amino acids. From germline, CDR1 is SGHVS and CDR2 FQNEAQ. V was clipped by 2 bases and J by 2 bases; unmatched bases: 7. CDR3 in amino acids: CASSLRDRGFTYEQYF. CDR3 DNA: TGTGCCAGCAGCTTACGAGACAGGGGGTTTACCTACGAGCAGTACTTC.

J is TRBJ1-2 and V is TRBV19, with a possible D match to TRBD1 (6 bases). The CDR3 has 13 residues. Germline V CDR1 and CDR2: LNHDA, SQIVND (reference sequence). V was clipped by 3 bases and J by 4 bases, with 9 bases between them. CDR3 in amino acids: CASSIRGAYGYTF. CDR3 coding DNA: TGTGCCAGTAGTATCCGGGGGGCCTATGGCTACACCTTC.

This chain uses TRBV28 with TRBJ1-2; 9 bases are shared with TRBD1. The junction had 9 bases not matched to a gene; V was cut back by 7 bases and J by 6 bases. This CDR3 contains 14 residues. In germline, CDR1 is MDHEN, CDR2 SYDVKM. The CDR3: CASIWGTGNNGYTF. The CDR3 nucleotides read TGTGCCAGCATCTGGGGGACAGGGAACAATGGCTACACCTTC.

The V and J genes are TRBV19 and TRBJ2-1; tentatively, D is TRBD1 (5 bases). CDR3 size: 15 residues. Germline CDR1 is LNHDA and CDR2 is SQIVND (reference sequence). V was cut by 1 base and J by 6 bases, with 13 bases left in between. The DNA for the CDR3 is TGTGCCAGTAGTATAGTGGGGCACATTACCAATGAGCAGTTCTTC. Protein sequence: CASSIVGHITNEQFF.

V usage is TRBV10-3 and J usage is TRBJ2-1; 7 bases map to TRBD1. Germline V lookup: CDR1 ENHRY, CDR2 SYGVKD. CDR3 size: 15 residues. Losses at the gene ends were 3 bases for V and 10 bases for J; bases not matched to a gene: 12. The CDR3 sequence is CAISDRSKGAAEQFF. CDR3 coding DNA: TGTGCCATCAGTGATCGTTCCAAGGGGGCCGCCGAGCAGTTCTTC.

This clone was picked up a small number of times. The chain joins TRBV11-3 to TRBJ2-1; D not certain. V lost 7 bases and J lost 8, with 15 bases in between. From germline, CDR1 is SGHNT and CDR2 YENEEA. The length of the CDR3 is 13 residues. The CDR3 protein is CASKHPGGDEQFF. CDR3 nucleotide sequence: TGTGCCAGCAAGCACCCCGGTGGGGATGAGCAGTTCTTC. Drawing the rest from reference TRBV11-3 and TRBJ2-1, the complete variable domain is EAGVVQSPRYKIIEKKQPVAFWCNPISGHNTLYWYLQNLGQGPELLIRYENEEAVDDSQLPKDRFSAERLKGVDSTLKIQPAELGDSAVYLCASKHPGGDEQFFGPGTRLTVL.